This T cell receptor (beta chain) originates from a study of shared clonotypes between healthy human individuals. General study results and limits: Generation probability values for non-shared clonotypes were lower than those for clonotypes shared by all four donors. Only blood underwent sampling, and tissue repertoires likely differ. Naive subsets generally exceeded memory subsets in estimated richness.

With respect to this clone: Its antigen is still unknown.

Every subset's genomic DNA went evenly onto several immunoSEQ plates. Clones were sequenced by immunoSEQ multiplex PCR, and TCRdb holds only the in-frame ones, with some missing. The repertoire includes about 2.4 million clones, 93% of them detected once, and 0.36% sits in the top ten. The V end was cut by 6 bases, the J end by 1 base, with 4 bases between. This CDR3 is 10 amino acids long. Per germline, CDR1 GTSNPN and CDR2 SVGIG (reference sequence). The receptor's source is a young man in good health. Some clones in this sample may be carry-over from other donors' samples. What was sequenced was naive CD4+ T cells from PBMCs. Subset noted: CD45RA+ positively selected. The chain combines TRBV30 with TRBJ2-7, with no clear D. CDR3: CACDSYEQYF. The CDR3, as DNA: TGTGCCTGTGATTCCTACGAGCAGTACTTC.